This T cell receptor beta chain stems from a study of control samples from healthy donors and cancer patients. The repertoire was sequenced with immunoSEQ multiplex PCR; TCRdb's copy has only in-frame clones and lacks some. The sample includes around 95,000 clones, about 90% seen only once; the top ten take 15% to 20%. The V and J ends lost 4 bases and 6 bases, in that order; junction bases with no gene match: 6. Looked up from germline, CDR1 is SGHVS and CDR2 is FQNEAQ. This CDR3 contains 14 residues. The sequencing input was blood. The source is a woman in her forties or fifties in good health. The rearrangement joins TRBV7-8 to TRBJ2-7; 10 bases agree with TRBD1. CDR3 sequence (DNA): TGTGCCAGCAGCTCGGACAGGGGGGACGGCGAGCAGTACTTC. Translating it yields CASSSDRGDGEQYF.